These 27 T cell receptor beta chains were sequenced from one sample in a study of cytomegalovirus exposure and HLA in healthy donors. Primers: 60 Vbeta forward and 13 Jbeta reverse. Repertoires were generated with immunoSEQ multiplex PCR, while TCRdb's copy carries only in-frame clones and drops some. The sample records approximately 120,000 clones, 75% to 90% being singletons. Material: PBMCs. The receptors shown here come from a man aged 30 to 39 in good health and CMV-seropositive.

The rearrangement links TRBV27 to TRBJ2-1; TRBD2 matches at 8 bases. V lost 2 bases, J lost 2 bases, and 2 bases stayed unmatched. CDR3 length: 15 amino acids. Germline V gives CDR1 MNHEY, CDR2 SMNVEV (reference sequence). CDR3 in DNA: TGTGCCAGCAGTTTAGTGCGGGGGGCCTACAATGAGCAGTTCTTC. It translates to CASSLVRGAYNEQFF.

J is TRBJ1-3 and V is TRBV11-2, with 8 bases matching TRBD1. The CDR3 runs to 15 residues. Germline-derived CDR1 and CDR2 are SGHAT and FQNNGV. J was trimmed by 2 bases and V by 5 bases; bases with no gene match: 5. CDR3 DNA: TGTGCCAGCAGCCAACAGGGGGGAGCTGGAAACACCATATATTTT. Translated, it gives CASSQQGGAGNTIYF.

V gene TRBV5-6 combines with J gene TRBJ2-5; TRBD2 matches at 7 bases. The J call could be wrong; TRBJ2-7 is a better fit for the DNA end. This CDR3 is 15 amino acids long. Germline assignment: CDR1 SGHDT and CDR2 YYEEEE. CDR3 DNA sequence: TGTGCCAGCAGCTTTCGGGGGGTCCTCTCCTACGAGCAGTACTTC. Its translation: CASSFRGVLSYEQYF.

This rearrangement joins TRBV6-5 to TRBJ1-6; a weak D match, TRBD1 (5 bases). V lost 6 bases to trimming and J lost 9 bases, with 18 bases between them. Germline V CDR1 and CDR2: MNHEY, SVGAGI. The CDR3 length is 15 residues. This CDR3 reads CASRSLDSSGSPLHF. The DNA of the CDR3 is TGTGCCAGCAGGTCCTTAGACAGTAGTGGTTCACCCCTCCACTTT.

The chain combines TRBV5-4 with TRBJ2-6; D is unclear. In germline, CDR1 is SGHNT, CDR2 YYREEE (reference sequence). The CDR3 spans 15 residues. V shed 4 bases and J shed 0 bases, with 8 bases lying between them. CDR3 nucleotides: TGTGCCAGCAGCCCAGGTCACTCTGGGGCCAACGTCCTGACTTTC. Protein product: CASSPGHSGANVLTF.

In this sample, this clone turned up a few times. The CDR3 DNA reads TGCGCCAGCAGCCGAAAAACTAGCACAGATACGCAGTATTTT. Translation: CASSRKTSTDTQYF. The chain employs TRBV4-1 and TRBJ2-3; D unclear. There are 14 residues in the CDR3. CDR1 is MGHRA, CDR2 YSYEKL, per germline. Trimming left V 4 bases short and J 0 bases short, with 8 bases between.

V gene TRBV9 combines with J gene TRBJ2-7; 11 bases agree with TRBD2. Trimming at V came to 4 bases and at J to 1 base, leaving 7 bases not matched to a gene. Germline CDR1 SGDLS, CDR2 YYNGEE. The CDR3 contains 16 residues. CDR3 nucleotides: TGTGCCAGCAGCCGAAGGGGGACTAGCGGATCCTACGAGCAGTACTTC. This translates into CASSRRGTSGSYEQYF.

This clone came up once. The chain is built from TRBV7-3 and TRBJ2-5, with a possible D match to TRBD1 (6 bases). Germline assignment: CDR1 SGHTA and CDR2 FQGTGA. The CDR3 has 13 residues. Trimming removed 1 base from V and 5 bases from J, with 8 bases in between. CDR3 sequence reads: CASSLRGRETQYF. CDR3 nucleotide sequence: TGTGCCAGCAGCTTAAGGGGGCGGGAGACCCAGTACTTC.

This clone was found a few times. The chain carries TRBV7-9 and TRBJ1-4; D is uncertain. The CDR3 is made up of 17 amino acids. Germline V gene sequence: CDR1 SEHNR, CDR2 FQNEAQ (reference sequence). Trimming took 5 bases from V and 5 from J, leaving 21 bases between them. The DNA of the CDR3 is TGTGCCAGCAGCAACACACTCCGGGAGGCACAAAATGAAAAACTGTTTTTT. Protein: CASSNTLREAQNEKLFF.

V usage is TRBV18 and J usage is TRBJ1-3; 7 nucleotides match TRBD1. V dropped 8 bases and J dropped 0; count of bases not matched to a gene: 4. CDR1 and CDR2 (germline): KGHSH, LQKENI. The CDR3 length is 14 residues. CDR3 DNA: TGTGCCAGCAGCGGACAGGACTCTGGAAACACCATATATTTT. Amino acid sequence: CASSGQDSGNTIYF.

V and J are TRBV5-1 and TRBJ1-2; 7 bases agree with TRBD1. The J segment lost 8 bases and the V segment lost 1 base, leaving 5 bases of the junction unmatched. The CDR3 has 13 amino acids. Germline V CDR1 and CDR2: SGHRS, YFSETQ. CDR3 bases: TGCGCCAGCAGCTTGACCCAGGGGGAAGGCTACACCTTC. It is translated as CASSLTQGEGYTF.

The CDR3 nucleotides read TGTGCCAGTAGTATAACCCGGGACAGGGGCATCAGCTCCTACGAGCAGTACTTC. Its translation: CASSITRDRGISSYEQYF. This sequence joins TRBV19 and TRBJ2-7; 10 bases map to TRBD1. The germline V gene encodes CDR1 LNHDA and CDR2 SQIVND (reference sequence). Trimming cost V 2 bases and J 0 bases; bases outside gene matches: 10. CDR3 length equals 18 residues.

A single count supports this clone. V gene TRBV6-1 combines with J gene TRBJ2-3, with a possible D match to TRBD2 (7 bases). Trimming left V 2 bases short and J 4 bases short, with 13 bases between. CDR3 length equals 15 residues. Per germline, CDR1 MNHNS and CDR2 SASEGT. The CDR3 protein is CASSESRGGADTQYF. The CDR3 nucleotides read TGTGCCAGCAGTGAAAGTAGGGGGGGGGCAGATACGCAGTATTTT.

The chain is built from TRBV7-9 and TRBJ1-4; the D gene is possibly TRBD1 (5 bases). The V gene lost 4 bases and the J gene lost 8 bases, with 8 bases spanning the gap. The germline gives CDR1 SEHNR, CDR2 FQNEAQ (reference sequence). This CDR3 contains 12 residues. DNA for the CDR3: TGTGCCAGCAGCTCCCGACAGGAAAAACTGTTTTTT. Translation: CASSSRQEKLFF.

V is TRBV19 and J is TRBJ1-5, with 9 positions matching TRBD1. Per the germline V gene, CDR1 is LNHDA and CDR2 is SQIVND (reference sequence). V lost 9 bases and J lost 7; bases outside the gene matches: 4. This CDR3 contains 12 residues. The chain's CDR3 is CASRQGEQPQHF. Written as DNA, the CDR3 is TGTGCCAGCAGACAGGGGGAACAGCCCCAGCATTTT.

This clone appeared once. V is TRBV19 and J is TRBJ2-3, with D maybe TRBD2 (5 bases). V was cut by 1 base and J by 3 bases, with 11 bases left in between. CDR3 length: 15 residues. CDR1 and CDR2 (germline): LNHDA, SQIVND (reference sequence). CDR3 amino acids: CASSIVRGLTDTQYF. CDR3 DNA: TGTGCCAGTAGTATAGTCCGCGGGTTAACAGATACGCAGTATTTT.

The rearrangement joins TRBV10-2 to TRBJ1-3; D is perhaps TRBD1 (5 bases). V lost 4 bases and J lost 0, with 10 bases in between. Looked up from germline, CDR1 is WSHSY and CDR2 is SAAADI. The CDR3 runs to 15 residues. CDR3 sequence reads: CASSGTPSSGNTIYF. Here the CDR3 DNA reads TGCGCCAGCAGTGGGACACCGAGCTCTGGAAACACCATATATTTT.

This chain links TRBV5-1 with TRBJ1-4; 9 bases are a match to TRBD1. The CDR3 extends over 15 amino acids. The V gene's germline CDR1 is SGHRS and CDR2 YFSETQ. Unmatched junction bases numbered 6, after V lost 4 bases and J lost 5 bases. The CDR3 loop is CASSPGTGSNEKLFF. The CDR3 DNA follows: TGCGCCAGCAGCCCCGGGACAGGGTCCAATGAAAAACTGTTTTTT.

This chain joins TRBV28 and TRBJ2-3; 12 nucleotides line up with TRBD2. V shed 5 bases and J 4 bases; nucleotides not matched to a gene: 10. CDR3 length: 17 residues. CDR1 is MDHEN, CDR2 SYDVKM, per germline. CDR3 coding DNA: TGTGCCAGCAGTCATACGATATGGACTAGCGGGGCAGATACGCAGTATTTT. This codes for CASSHTIWTSGADTQYF.

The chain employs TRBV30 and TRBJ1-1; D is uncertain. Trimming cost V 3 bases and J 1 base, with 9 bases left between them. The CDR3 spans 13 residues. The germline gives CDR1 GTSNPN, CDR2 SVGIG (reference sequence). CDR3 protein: CAWRQQKNTEAFF. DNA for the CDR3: TGTGCCTGGAGGCAACAGAAGAACACTGAAGCTTTCTTT. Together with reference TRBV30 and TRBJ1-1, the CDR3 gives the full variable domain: SQTIHQWPATLVQPVGSPLSLECTVEGTSNPNLYWYRQAAGRGLQLLFYSVGIGQISSEVPQNLSASRPQDRQFILSSKKLLLSDSGFYLCAWRQQKNTEAFFGQGTRLTVV.

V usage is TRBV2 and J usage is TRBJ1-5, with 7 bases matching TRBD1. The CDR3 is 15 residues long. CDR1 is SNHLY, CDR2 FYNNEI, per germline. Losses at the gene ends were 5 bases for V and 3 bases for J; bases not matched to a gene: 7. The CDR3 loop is CASSTRQGYNQPQHF. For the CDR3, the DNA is TGTGCCAGCAGTACTCGACAGGGCTACAATCAGCCCCAGCATTTT.

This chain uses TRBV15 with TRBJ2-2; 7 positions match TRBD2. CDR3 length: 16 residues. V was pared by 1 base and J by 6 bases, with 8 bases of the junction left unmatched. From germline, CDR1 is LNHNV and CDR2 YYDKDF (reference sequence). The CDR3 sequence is CATSRGAGLRAGELFF. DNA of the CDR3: TGTGCCACCAGCAGAGGCGCGGGACTAAGAGCCGGGGAGCTGTTTTTT.

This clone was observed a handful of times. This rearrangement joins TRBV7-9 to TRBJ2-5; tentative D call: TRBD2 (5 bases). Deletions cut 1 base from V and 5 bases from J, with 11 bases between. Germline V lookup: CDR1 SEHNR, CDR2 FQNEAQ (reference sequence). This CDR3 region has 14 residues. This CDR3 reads CASSLVRGRETQYF. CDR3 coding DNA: TGTGCCAGCAGCTTAGTTCGGGGAAGGGAGACCCAGTACTTC.

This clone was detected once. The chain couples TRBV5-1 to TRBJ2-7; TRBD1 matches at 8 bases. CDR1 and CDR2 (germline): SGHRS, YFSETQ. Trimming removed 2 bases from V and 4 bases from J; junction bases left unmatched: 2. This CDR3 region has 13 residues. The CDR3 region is CASSFRGPYEQYF. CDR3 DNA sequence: TGCGCCAGCAGCTTCAGGGGGCCGTACGAGCAGTACTTC.

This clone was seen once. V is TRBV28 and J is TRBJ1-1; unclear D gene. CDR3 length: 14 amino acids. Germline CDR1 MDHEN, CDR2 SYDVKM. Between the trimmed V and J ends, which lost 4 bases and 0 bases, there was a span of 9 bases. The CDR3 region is CASSSPPMNTEAFF. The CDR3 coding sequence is TGTGCCAGCAGTTCCCCTCCTATGAACACTGAAGCTTTCTTT.

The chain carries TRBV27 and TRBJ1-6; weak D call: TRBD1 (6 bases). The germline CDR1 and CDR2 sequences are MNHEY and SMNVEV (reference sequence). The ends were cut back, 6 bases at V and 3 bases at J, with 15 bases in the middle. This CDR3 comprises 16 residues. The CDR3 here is CASSPLETGYNSPLHF. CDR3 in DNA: TGTGCCAGCAGCCCGTTAGAGACAGGCTATAATTCACCCCTCCACTTT.

The CDR3 bases are TGTGCCAGCAGTCGGGTTTCCTATGGCTACACCTTC. Encoded protein: CASSRVSYGYTF. The J gene is TRBJ1-2, the V gene TRBV6-1; D unclear. CDR3 length equals 12 residues. The V end was cut by 5 bases, the J end by 4 bases, with 8 bases between. CDR1 and CDR2 from the germline V gene are MNHNS and SASEGT.